The 4 T cell receptor beta chains below come from one sample, sequenced in a study of blood T cells in healthy people across ages. A second PCR of about 7 to 11 cycles used a sample-barcoded 5' primer and a J-beta primer mix. TCRdb recomputed calls from the 5' RACE reads with MiXCR, one row per CDR3 protein. Found here are 1.5 million to 2 million distinct CDR3 sequences, 28% of them singletons; the top ten hold about 8%. Input material: blood. Receptor source: a woman aged 30 to 39 in good health.

This clonotype showed up just a few times. This sequence joins TRBV6-1 and TRBJ2-1, with no clear D. V was trimmed by 4 bases and J by 7 bases, leaving 8 bases between them. This CDR3 region has 12 residues. CDR1 and CDR2 from the germline V gene are MNHNS and SASEGT. CDR3 residues: CASSGHLNEQFF. Here the CDR3 DNA reads TGTGCCAGCAGTGGACATCTAAATGAGCAGTTCTTC.

The chain links TRBV19 to TRBJ2-3, with 8 bases identical to TRBD2. The length of the CDR3 is 13 residues. J gave up 2 bases and V 9 bases, and 4 bases lay outside the gene matches. Germline assignment: CDR1 LNHDA and CDR2 SQIVND (reference sequence). The CDR3 nucleotides are TGTGCCAGCACAGCGGGGGTCACAGATACGCAGTATTTT. Protein: CASTAGVTDTQYF.

On this clonotype itself: A junction end diverges from the germline sequence, so it may reflect a read error. This chain uses TRBV20-1 with TRBJ1-1, with 7 bases lining up with TRBD1. The germline CDR1 and CDR2 sequences are DFQATT and SNEGSKA (reference sequence). This CDR3 has 16 residues. The CDR3 nucleotides read TGCAGTACTAGAGTCGCCGGGGCAGGGGGGAACACTGAAGCTTTCTTT. It yields the protein CSTRVAGAGGNTEAFF.

The chain uses TRBV7-3 and TRBJ1-1, with D possibly matching TRBD1 (5 bases). CDR3 length: 13 residues. The ends were cut back, 4 bases at V and 6 bases at J, with 12 bases in the middle. From germline, CDR1 is SGHTA and CDR2 FQGTGA. The CDR3 sequence is CASSSVGDAEAFF. The CDR3, as DNA: TGTGCCAGCAGCTCCGTAGGGGACGCTGAAGCTTTCTTT.